This TCR beta chain was sequenced in a study of post-analysis software for immune sequencing data. The study, taken as a whole, reports: A significant reduction in normalized Chao1 diversity was observed in multiple sclerosis patients versus controls. Clustering by F measure revealed strong co-clustering among samples prepared together in one batch.

This clonotype was counted between two and nine times. What it binds is unknown. Unique molecular identifiers featured in each of the TCR beta cDNA libraries. Each batch of about 0.85 to 10 million T cells produced roughly 500,000 cDNA molecules. TCRdb re-called the PCR reads with MiXCR, one entry per CDR3 protein. This sample has 500,000 to 600,000 distinct CDR3 sequences, with 40% to 50% found just once. The source material was blood. This receptor was identified in a girl aged 5-17 years with multiple sclerosis.

In DNA, the CDR3 is TGCAGTGCTAGATTAAGGGGGATGGAGACCCAGTACTTC. This encodes CSARLRGMETQYF. The V and J genes are TRBV20-1 and TRBJ2-5; tentatively, D is TRBD1 (6 bases). Trimming removed 2 bases from V and 5 bases from J, with 12 bases in between. This CDR3 has 13 amino acids. CDR1 is DFQATT, CDR2 SNEGSKA, per germline (reference sequence).